This record looks at one T cell receptor beta chain sequence and its context. This sample was included in a study of blood T cell repertoires in COVID-19. Sequenced by immunoSEQ multiplex PCR; TCRdb stores in-frame clones only, minus some. This table holds roughly 140,000 clones, 80% to 90% found once. Germline CDR1 is SGHDN and CDR2 is FVKESK. This CDR3 region has 15 residues. V lost 4 bases to trimming and J lost 0 bases; unmatched junction nucleotides: 5. The TCR originated in a woman aged 50 to 60 in a cohort sampled during active or convalescent COVID-19. The sequenced material came from peripheral blood. The chain recombines TRBV14 with TRBJ2-5, with 7 bases matching TRBD1. The CDR3 sequence is CASSRQGYNQETQYF. The CDR3 coding sequence is TGTGCCAGCAGCCGACAGGGTTACAACCAAGAGACCCAGTACTTC.